This TCR beta chain emerged from a study of brain T cells in children with intractable seizures. The CDR3 extends over 13 amino acids. V gave up 5 bases and J gave up 2 bases, with 9 bases separating them. The V gene's germline CDR1 is KGHSH and CDR2 LQKENI. Method: immunoSEQ multiplex PCR; TCRdb's copy keeps in-frame clones and lacks some. The profile shows about 80,000 clones, around 91% of them singletons. The sequenced cases were selected for having the highest brain T cell transcript signatures. This clonotype was obtained from a girl aged 2-9 years with Rasmussen encephalitis and intractable seizures. The sequencing here drew on peripheral blood, taken at surgery. This chain links TRBV18 with TRBJ1-1; D call uncertain. In DNA, the CDR3 is TGTGCCAGCTCATCCTTAGAAAACACTGAAGCTTTCTTT. Translating it yields CASSSLENTEAFF.